The 5 T cell receptor beta chains in this list originate from one sample, sequenced in a study of blood T cell repertoires in COVID-19. Here immunoSEQ multiplex PCR was the method, and the copy in TCRdb shows in-frame clones only, minus some. The sample lists around 210,000 clones; roughly 80% were seen once. Source material: peripheral blood. These receptors were taken from a woman aged 70 to 79 with acute or convalescent COVID-19.

As to this clone: Compared with germline, one end of the junction differs, possibly owing to a read error. The V and J genes are TRBV7-9 and TRBJ2-1; a weak D match, TRBD1 (5 bases). Germline V gives CDR1 SEHNR, CDR2 FQNEAQ (reference sequence). CDR3 length: 10 residues. This chain's CDR3 is CASSLAGPVF. The CDR3 nucleotides read TGTGCCAGCAGCTTAGCGGGGCCTGTCTTC.

This clone was seen once. V usage is TRBV19 and J usage is TRBJ1-3; D is undetermined. The germline CDR1 and CDR2 sequences are LNHDA and SQIVND (reference sequence). The CDR3 spans 15 residues. The V gene lost 0 bases and the J gene lost 0 bases, with 6 bases spanning the gap. This chain's CDR3 is CASSIDLRSGNTIYF. The CDR3 DNA is TGTGCCAGTAGTATAGATCTCCGCTCTGGAAACACCATATATTTT.

This clone was found once. The chain combines TRBV7-2 with TRBJ2-2, with 15 bases aligning to TRBD2. The CDR3 is 17 residues long. In germline, CDR1 is SGHTA, CDR2 FQGNSA. The trim removed 7 bases at V and 5 bases at J, leaving 8 bases unmatched. Written as DNA, the CDR3 is TGTGCCAGCAACTCCGGGACTAGCGGGAGGATTACCGGGGAGCTGTTTTTT. It is translated as CASNSGTSGRITGELFF.

This clone was recorded once. J is TRBJ2-1 and V is TRBV16; D gene ambiguous. Trimming stripped 2 bases from V and 8 bases from J, with 16 bases between. CDR1 and CDR2 (germline): KGHSY, FQNENV. This CDR3 contains 15 residues. CDR3 nucleotide sequence: TGTGCCAGCAGCCAAACCCCCATAGCCCGCGATGAGCAGTTCTTC. Its protein product is CASSQTPIARDEQFF.

This clone was seen repeatedly, ten times or more. The rearrangement links TRBV27 to TRBJ2-5, with D perhaps TRBD1 (6 bases). V lost 5 bases, J lost 3 bases, and 22 bases lay in between. CDR3 length equals 17 residues. From germline, CDR1 is MNHEY and CDR2 SMNVEV (reference sequence). The CDR3 protein is CASSPPPTLGGEETQYF. DNA for the CDR3: TGTGCCAGCAGTCCCCCTCCTACACTAGGGGGAGAAGAGACCCAGTACTTC.